The TCR beta chain under discussion was sequenced for a study of shared clonotypes between healthy human individuals. General study findings and limits: A few donors held about 5% of naive CD4 clonotypes in common. Represented diversity (both genetic and exposure-history) was limited by the small number of donors.

Selected positively for CCR7 and CD45RO-negative, naive CD8 cells excluded terminally differentiated effector memory CD45RA+ cells. Profiled with immunoSEQ multiplex PCR; TCRdb holds only in-frame clones, not every one. The table has 750,000 to 1,000,000 clones, roughly 92% seen once. Germline CDR1 reads MGHRA; CDR2 reads YSYEKL. The germline V and J ends were trimmed by 1 base and 0 bases, with 7 bases remaining between them. This CDR3 region has 15 residues. Turning to this clone: Its specificity is not known.

The sample consisted of naive CD8+ T cells sorted from blood. The chain uses TRBV4-1 and TRBJ2-1; D is unresolved. This TCR derives from a man younger than 45 in good health. The CDR3 sequence: CASSQVQSSYNEQFF. The CDR3 nucleotides read TGCGCCAGCAGCCAAGTTCAGAGCTCCTACAATGAGCAGTTCTTC.